This T cell receptor beta chain came from a study of follicular helper T cells after annual influenza vaccination. Sequencing used immunoSEQ multiplex PCR; TCRdb keeps in-frame clones, though not all of them. The sample has about 7,100 clones, around 82% seen once. Time point here: 2015-2016 season, 7 days after influenza vaccination. Germline V gene data show CDR1 as SGHRS and CDR2 as YFSETQ. Trimming stripped 1 base from V and 0 bases from J, with 8 bases between. CDR3 length equals 14 residues. The chain employs TRBV5-1 and TRBJ2-7; maybe TRBD1 (6 bases). This clonotype originated in an adult who received the influenza vaccine. Sequences were derived from CXCR5- memory CD4+ T cells sorted from blood, sampled 7 days after influenza vaccination. DNA for the CDR3: TGCGCCAGCAGCTTGCAGGGGAACTCCTACGAGCAGTACTTC. It codes for CASSLQGNSYEQYF.